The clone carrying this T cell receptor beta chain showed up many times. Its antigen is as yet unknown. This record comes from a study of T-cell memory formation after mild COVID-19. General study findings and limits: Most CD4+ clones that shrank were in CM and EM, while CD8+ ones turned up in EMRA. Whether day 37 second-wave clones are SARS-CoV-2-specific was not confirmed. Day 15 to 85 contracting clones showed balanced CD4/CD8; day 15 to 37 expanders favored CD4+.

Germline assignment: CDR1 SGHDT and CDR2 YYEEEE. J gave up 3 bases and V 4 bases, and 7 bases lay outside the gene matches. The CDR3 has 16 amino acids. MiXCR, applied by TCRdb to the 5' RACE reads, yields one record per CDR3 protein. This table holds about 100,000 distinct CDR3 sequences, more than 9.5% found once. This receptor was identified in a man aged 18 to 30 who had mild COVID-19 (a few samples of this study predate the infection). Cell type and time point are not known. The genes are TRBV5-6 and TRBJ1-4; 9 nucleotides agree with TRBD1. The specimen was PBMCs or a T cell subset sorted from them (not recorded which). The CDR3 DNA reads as TGTGCCAGCAGCCTACTACAGGGGGCAGCTAATGAAAAACTGTTTTTT. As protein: CASSLLQGAANEKLFF.